This T cell receptor (beta chain) was documented in a study of beta chain features in type 1 diabetes. Investigators reverse transcribed all isolated RNA, so they sequenced expressed TCRB transcripts. Clones were read by immunoSEQ multiplex PCR, and TCRdb kept only the in-frame ones, dropping some. The sample holds under 400,000 clones, roughly an eighth seen once. This clone was seen a few times. From germline, CDR1 is MNHEY and CDR2 SMNVEV (reference sequence). V lost 6 bases and J 5 bases, leaving 14 bases between the germline ends. The CDR3 is 14 amino acids. The chain recombines TRBV27 with TRBJ2-1, with D perhaps TRBD1 (5 bases). The TCR sequence derives from a young man in good health. The specimen was naive CD4+ T cells from blood. In nucleotides, the CDR3 is TGTGCCAGCAGCCGAGACAGACTCGACAATGAGCAGTTCTTC. This gives the protein CASSRDRLDNEQFF.